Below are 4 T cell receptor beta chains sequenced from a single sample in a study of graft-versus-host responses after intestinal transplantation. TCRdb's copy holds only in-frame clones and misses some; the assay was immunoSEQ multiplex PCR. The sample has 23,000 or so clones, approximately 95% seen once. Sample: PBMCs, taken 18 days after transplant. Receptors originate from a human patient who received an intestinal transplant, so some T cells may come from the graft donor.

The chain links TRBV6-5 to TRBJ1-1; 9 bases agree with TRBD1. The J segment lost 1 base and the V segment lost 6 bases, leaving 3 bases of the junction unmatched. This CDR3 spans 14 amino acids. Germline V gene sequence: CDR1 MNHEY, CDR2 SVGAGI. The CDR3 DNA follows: TGTGCCAGCAGCCAGACAGGGGGGAACACTGAAGCTTTCTTT. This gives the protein CASSQTGGNTEAFF.

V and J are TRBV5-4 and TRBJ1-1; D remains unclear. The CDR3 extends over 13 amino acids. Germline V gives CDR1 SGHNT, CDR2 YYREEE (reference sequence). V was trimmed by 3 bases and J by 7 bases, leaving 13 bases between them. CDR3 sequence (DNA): TGTGCCAGCAGCTCTCGACCCCGGGGTGAAGCTTTCTTT. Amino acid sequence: CASSSRPRGEAFF.

The DNA of the CDR3 is TGTGCCAGCAGCTTAGCCGGGTCCTCGGGCGAGCAGTACTTC. Translated, it gives CASSLAGSSGEQYF. The chain recombines TRBV11-2 with TRBJ2-7, with no clear D. Germline V CDR1 and CDR2: SGHAT, FQNNGV. V was trimmed by 1 base and J by 6 bases, leaving 13 bases between them. The CDR3 is 14 amino acids.

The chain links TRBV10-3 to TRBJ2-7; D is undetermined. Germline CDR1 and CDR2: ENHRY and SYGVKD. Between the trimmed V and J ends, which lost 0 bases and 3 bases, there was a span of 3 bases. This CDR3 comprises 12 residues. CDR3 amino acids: CAISESGYEQYF. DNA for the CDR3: TGTGCCATCAGTGAGTCGGGCTACGAGCAGTACTTC.